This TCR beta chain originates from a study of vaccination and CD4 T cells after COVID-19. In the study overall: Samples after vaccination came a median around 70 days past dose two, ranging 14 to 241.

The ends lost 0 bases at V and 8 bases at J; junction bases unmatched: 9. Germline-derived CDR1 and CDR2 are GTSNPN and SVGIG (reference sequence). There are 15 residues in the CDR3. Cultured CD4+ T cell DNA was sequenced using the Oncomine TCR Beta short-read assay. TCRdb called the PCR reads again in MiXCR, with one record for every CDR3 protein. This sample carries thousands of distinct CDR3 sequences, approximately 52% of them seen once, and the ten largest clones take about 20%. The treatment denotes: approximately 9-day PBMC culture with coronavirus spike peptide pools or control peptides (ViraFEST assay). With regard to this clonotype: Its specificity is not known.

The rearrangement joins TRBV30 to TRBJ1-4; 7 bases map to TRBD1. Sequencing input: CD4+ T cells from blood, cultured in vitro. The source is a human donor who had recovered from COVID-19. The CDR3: CAWSVPHRGLEKLFF. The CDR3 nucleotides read TGTGCCTGGAGTGTCCCACACAGGGGTCTCGAAAAACTGTTTTTT.